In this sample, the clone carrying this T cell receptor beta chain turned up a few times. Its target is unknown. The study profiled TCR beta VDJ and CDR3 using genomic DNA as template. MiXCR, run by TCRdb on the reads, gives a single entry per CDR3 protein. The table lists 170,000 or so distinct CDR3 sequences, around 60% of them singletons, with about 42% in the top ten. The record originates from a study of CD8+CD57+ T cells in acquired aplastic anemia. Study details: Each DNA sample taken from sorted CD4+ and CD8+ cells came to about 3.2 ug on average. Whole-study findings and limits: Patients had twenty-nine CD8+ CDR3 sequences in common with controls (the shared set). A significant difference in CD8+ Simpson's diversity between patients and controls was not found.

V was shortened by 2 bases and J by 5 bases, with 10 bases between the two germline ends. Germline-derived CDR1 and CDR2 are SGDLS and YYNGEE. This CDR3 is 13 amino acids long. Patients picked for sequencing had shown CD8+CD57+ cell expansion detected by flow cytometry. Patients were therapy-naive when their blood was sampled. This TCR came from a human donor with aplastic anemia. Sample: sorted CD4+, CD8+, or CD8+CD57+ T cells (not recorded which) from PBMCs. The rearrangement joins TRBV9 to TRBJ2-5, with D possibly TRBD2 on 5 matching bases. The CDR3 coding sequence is TGTGCCAGCAGCGTCATTTCGGGGGAGACCCAGTACTTC. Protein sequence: CASSVISGETQYF.